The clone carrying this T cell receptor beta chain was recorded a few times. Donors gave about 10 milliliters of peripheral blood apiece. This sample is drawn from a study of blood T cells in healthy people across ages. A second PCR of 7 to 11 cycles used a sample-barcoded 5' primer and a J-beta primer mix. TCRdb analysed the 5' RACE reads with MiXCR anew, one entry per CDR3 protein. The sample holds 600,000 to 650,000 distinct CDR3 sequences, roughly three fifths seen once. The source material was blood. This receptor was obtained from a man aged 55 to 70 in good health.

The CDR3 reads CASSDELRFLANSPLHF. CDR3 nucleotides: TGCGCCAGCAGTGATGAACTCAGGTTCCTGGCTAATTCACCCCTCCACTTT. The gene calls are TRBV10-2 and TRBJ1-6; D gene unclear. Germline-derived CDR1 and CDR2 are WSHSY and SAAADI. The CDR3 is 17 amino acids. V was pared by 3 bases and J by 6 bases, with 18 bases between.